This T cell receptor beta chain was sequenced during a study of T cell repertoires in cytomegalovirus infection (dated by TCRdb to 2018 to 2020). About the study as a whole: Donor HLA type was relevant to the analysis, because carriage of CMV infection together with the matching HLA type was indicated by public TCR beta signatures.

This clonotype showed up just a few times. No antigen is known for it. No base qualities exist here, and no much larger clone lies one base off it. Sequencing used an Illumina HiSeq 1500. TCRdb passed the public sequencing reads through fastp at Q25 and MiXCR, retaining productive beta sequences. Every CDR3 protein is listed once, alongside the most common genes and DNA of its rows. The sample table shows hundreds of thousands of distinct CDR3 sequences, and 24% are seen once. The top ten clones comprise 7.5% to 9% of the sample. The CDR3 goes from the cysteine to the phenylalanine over 13 residues. Left in the record is the CDR3 DNA by itself, 39 bases read in frame from the first base. The CDR1 and CDR2 encoded by the germline V gene (reference sequence) are SEHNR and FQNEAQ. Trimmed from V: 1 base; trimmed from J: 8 bases; junction bases lacking a gene match: 4. General conclusions and limits of the study: In the ex vivo response, HLA-C-restricted CMV-specific TCR beta clonotypes were dominant, and in two of eight donors the single most frequent clonotype came from this HLA-C-restricted group. Cumulative frequency of public TCR beta family members discriminated carriers of CMV infection plus the relevant HLA type in this cohort and an independent approximately 360-donor cohort.

Recombination connected TRBV7-9 to TRBJ1-1, with 7 bases in between that match TRBD1. The TCR originated in a human donor in good health (CMV status not recorded). Some clones in this sample may be carry-over from other donors' samples. Sequenced input: CD8+ T cells from PBMCs. The DNA sequence follows: TGTGCCAGCAGCTTAGGACAGACAGGGGAAGCTTTCTTT. It encodes CASSLGQTGEAFF.